The rows below give T cell receptor beta chains drawn from one sample of a study of human T cells and chemical hapten exposure. MiXCR, run by TCRdb on the RACE reads, gives a single entry per CDR3 protein. The sample contains 80,000 to 100,000 distinct CDR3 sequences, about 8.9% of which appear only once. Here the sequenced sample was whole blood, taken in connection with sensitization to the hapten diphenylcyclopropenone (DPC). These receptor sequences come from a woman between 35 and 50 years old with alopecia areata. Some clones in this sample may be carry-over from other donors' samples. The CDR3 runs from the conserved cysteine through the conserved F or W. Fields, in order: V gene, D gene, J gene, clone size, CDR3 protein, CDR3 DNA. D genes are given only for firm matches. The size of a clone is reported for some rows only, either as once, few or many, or as a class for expanded clones.

V gene: TRBV7-9
D gene: TRBD1
J gene: TRBJ2-2
clone size: many
CDR3 protein: CASSDRADGTGELFF
CDR3 DNA: TGTGCCAGCAGTGACAGGGCCGATGGCACCGGGGAGCTGTTTTTT

V gene: TRBV4-1
D gene: NA
J gene: TRBJ2-7
clone size: many
CDR3 protein: CASSQLATGEQYF
CDR3 DNA: TGCGCCAGCAGCCAGTTGGCGACCGGCGAGCAGTACTTC

V gene: TRBV6-6
D gene: TRBD1
J gene: TRBJ2-1
clone size: many
CDR3 protein: CASSYWTGGGNEQFF
CDR3 DNA: TGTGCCAGCAGTTACTGGACAGGGGGAGGCAATGAGCAGTTCTTC

V gene: TRBV5-1
D gene: NA
J gene: TRBJ2-7
clone size: NA
CDR3 protein: CASSPSGAEQYF
CDR3 DNA: TGCGCCAGCAGCCCCTCGGGGGCCGAGCAGTACTTC

V gene: TRBV18
D gene: NA
J gene: TRBJ2-1
clone size: NA
CDR3 protein: CASSPGYGDPSNEQFF
CDR3 DNA: TGTGCCAGCTCACCAGGGTACGGGGATCCCTCCAATGAGCAGTTCTTC

V gene: TRBV6-4
D gene: TRBD2
J gene: TRBJ2-1
clone size: NA
CDR3 protein: CASSPGTSEGSEQFF
CDR3 DNA: TGTGCCAGCAGTCCGGGGACTAGCGAGGGGAGTGAGCAGTTCTTC

V gene: TRBV7-2
D gene: NA
J gene: TRBJ2-5
clone size: NA
CDR3 protein: CASSLSGLGPETQYF
CDR3 DNA: TGTGCCAGCAGCTTAAGTGGTCTAGGCCCCGAGACCCAGTACTTC

V gene: TRBV6-2/TRBV6-3
D gene: NA
J gene: TRBJ2-7
clone size: many
CDR3 protein: CASGSGEQYF
CDR3 DNA: TGTGCCAGCGGTTCCGGCGAGCAGTACTTC

V gene: TRBV4-2
D gene: NA
J gene: TRBJ1-2
clone size: NA
CDR3 protein: CASSQPTGTSYGYTF
CDR3 DNA: TGTGCCAGCAGCCAACCAACCGGGACAAGCTATGGCTACACCTTC

V gene: TRBV12-3/TRBV12-4
D gene: TRBD1
J gene: TRBJ1-2
clone size: few
CDR3 protein: CASSSPGQGRRGYTF
CDR3 DNA: TGTGCCAGCAGTTCCCCGGGACAGGGGCGGCGTGGCTACACCTTC

V gene: TRBV6-6
D gene: TRBD1
J gene: TRBJ1-4
clone size: many
CDR3 protein: CASSVDRGGEKLFF
CDR3 DNA: TGTGCCAGCAGTGTCGACAGGGGGGGCGAAAAACTGTTTTTT

V gene: TRBV5-4
D gene: NA
J gene: TRBJ2-7
clone size: NA
CDR3 protein: CASSLDRAGAYEQYF
CDR3 DNA: TGTGCCAGCAGCTTGGACCGGGCAGGGGCCTACGAGCAGTACTTC

V gene: TRBV4-3
D gene: NA
J gene: TRBJ2-5
clone size: many
CDR3 protein: CASSKERDTASQETQYF
CDR3 DNA: TGCGCCAGCAGCAAAGAACGGGACACAGCCAGCCAAGAGACCCAGTACTTC

V gene: TRBV20-1
D gene: NA
J gene: TRBJ2-7
clone size: many
CDR3 protein: CSKDSGRHEQYF
CDR3 DNA: TGCAGCAAAGATTCGGGCAGGCACGAGCAGTACTTC

V gene: TRBV6-2/TRBV6-3
D gene: NA
J gene: TRBJ1-1
clone size: NA
CDR3 protein: CASSGGFTEAFF
CDR3 DNA: TGTGCCAGCTCGGGAGGTTTCACTGAAGCTTTCTTT

V gene: TRBV19
D gene: TRBD1
J gene: TRBJ1-5
clone size: many
CDR3 protein: CASSSGGPQPQHF
CDR3 DNA: TGTGCCAGTAGTTCAGGGGGCCCTCAGCCCCAGCATTTT

V gene: TRBV7-2
D gene: TRBD2
J gene: TRBJ2-3
clone size: many
CDR3 protein: CASSLAGGGAPDTQYF
CDR3 DNA: TGTGCCAGCAGCTTAGCGGGGGGAGGGGCACCAGATACGCAGTATTTT

V gene: TRBV2
D gene: NA
J gene: TRBJ1-1
clone size: many
CDR3 protein: CASSAEANTEAFF
CDR3 DNA: TGTGCCAGCAGTGCGGAGGCGAACACTGAAGCTTTCTTT

V gene: TRBV11-2
D gene: TRBD2
J gene: TRBJ2-1
clone size: few
CDR3 protein: CASSLGLAGGPWQFF
CDR3 DNA: TGTGCCAGCAGCTTAGGGCTAGCGGGGGGGCCTTGGCAGTTCTTC

V gene: TRBV5-6
D gene: TRBD1
J gene: TRBJ1-5
clone size: many
CDR3 protein: CASSRTGGSNQPQHF
CDR3 DNA: TGTGCCAGCAGCCGGACAGGGGGAAGCAATCAGCCCCAGCATTTT

V gene: TRBV28
D gene: NA
J gene: TRBJ2-5
clone size: NA
CDR3 protein: CASSGGHQQETQYF
CDR3 DNA: TGTGCCAGCAGTGGGGGACACCAACAAGAGACCCAGTACTTC

V gene: TRBV27
D gene: NA
J gene: TRBJ1-1
clone size: many
CDR3 protein: CASRHLGNTEAFF
CDR3 DNA: TGTGCCAGCAGGCATCTAGGGAACACTGAAGCTTTCTTT

V gene: TRBV7-2
D gene: TRBD1
J gene: TRBJ1-5
clone size: few
CDR3 protein: CASSLSPNRGDQPQHF
CDR3 DNA: TGTGCCAGCAGCTTGTCTCCGAACAGGGGTGATCAGCCCCAGCATTTT

V gene: TRBV4-3
D gene: TRBD1
J gene: TRBJ1-1
clone size: many
CDR3 protein: CASSQAPYRGNTEAFF
CDR3 DNA: TGCGCCAGCAGCCAAGCCCCTTACAGGGGGAACACTGAAGCTTTCTTT

V gene: TRBV12-3/TRBV12-4
D gene: TRBD1
J gene: TRBJ2-1
clone size: NA
CDR3 protein: CASRTFPGTGVRNEQFF
CDR3 DNA: TGTGCCAGCAGGACCTTTCCCGGGACAGGGGTGAGGAATGAGCAGTTCTTC

V gene: TRBV14
D gene: TRBD1
J gene: TRBJ2-1
clone size: few
CDR3 protein: CASSPLSWDRGYNEQFF
CDR3 DNA: TGTGCCAGCAGCCCCTTAAGCTGGGACAGGGGCTACAATGAGCAGTTCTTC

V gene: TRBV20-1
D gene: TRBD1
J gene: TRBJ2-4
clone size: few
CDR3 protein: CSAKDRDWAKNIQYF
CDR3 DNA: TGCAGTGCTAAGGACAGGGATTGGGCCAAAAACATTCAGTACTTC

V gene: TRBV20-1
D gene: NA
J gene: TRBJ2-3
clone size: many
CDR3 protein: CSAREPPDTQYF
CDR3 DNA: TGCAGTGCTAGAGAACCCCCAGATACGCAGTATTTT

V gene: TRBV7-6
D gene: TRBD1
J gene: TRBJ2-7
clone size: once
CDR3 protein: CVSSSSGQGHSYEQYF
CDR3 DNA: TGTGTCAGCAGCTCAAGTGGACAGGGGCACTCCTACGAGCAGTACTTC

V gene: TRBV29-1
D gene: NA
J gene: TRBJ1-5
clone size: many
CDR3 protein: CSVEEGGQDGSNQPQHF
CDR3 DNA: TGCAGCGTTGAAGAAGGGGGGCAGGACGGGAGCAATCAGCCCCAGCATTTT

V gene: TRBV7-9
D gene: TRBD1
J gene: TRBJ2-7
clone size: NA
CDR3 protein: CASSLAYGTGLDEQYF
CDR3 DNA: TGTGCCAGCAGCTTAGCGTACGGGACAGGGCTGGACGAGCAGTACTTC

V gene: TRBV9
D gene: NA
J gene: TRBJ2-1
clone size: few
CDR3 protein: CASSVGDYSEQFF
CDR3 DNA: TGTGCCAGCAGCGTGGGAGACTATTCTGAGCAGTTCTTC

V gene: TRBV20-1
D gene: NA
J gene: TRBJ1-2
clone size: few
CDR3 protein: CSAPTGRGGYTF
CDR3 DNA: TGCAGTGCTCCCACCGGGAGGGGGGGCTACACCTTC

V gene: TRBV12-3/TRBV12-4
D gene: TRBD1
J gene: TRBJ2-3
clone size: NA
CDR3 protein: CASSHPLDRGHTQYF
CDR3 DNA: TGTGCCAGCAGTCACCCACTAGACAGGGGTCATACGCAGTATTTT

V gene: TRBV5-1
D gene: TRBD1
J gene: TRBJ1-4
clone size: NA
CDR3 protein: CASRITGVNEKLFF
CDR3 DNA: TGCGCCAGCAGAATAACAGGGGTTAATGAAAAACTGTTTTTT

V gene: TRBV20-1
D gene: NA
J gene: TRBJ2-6
clone size: few
CDR3 protein: CSAIPGGGSSGANVLTF
CDR3 DNA: TGCAGTGCTATCCCAGGGGGCGGGAGCTCTGGGGCCAACGTCCTGACTTTC

V gene: TRBV5-1
D gene: NA
J gene: TRBJ2-2
clone size: few
CDR3 protein: CASSFLFPGDTGELFF
CDR3 DNA: TGCGCCAGCAGCTTTTTGTTCCCGGGGGACACCGGGGAGCTGTTTTTT

V gene: TRBV27
D gene: NA
J gene: TRBJ2-1
clone size: NA
CDR3 protein: CASIPSPPYNEQFF
CDR3 DNA: TGTGCCAGCATCCCATCCCCACCGTACAATGAGCAGTTCTTC

V gene: TRBV6-5
D gene: NA
J gene: TRBJ1-1
clone size: NA
CDR3 protein: CASSEANTEAFF
CDR3 DNA: TGTGCCAGCAGCGAGGCGAACACTGAAGCTTTCTTT

V gene: TRBV7-9
D gene: NA
J gene: TRBJ1-1
clone size: few
CDR3 protein: CASSAGGPNRRNTEAFF
CDR3 DNA: TGTGCCAGCAGCGCAGGAGGCCCTAACAGGAGAAACACTGAAGCTTTCTTT

V gene: TRBV19
D gene: NA
J gene: TRBJ2-7
clone size: NA
CDR3 protein: CASSIVAGTYEQYF
CDR3 DNA: TGTGCCAGTAGTATAGTGGCCGGCACCTACGAGCAGTACTTC

V gene: TRBV6-5
D gene: NA
J gene: TRBJ1-5
clone size: many
CDR3 protein: CASTKQQGHQPQHF
CDR3 DNA: TGTGCCAGCACTAAACAGCAGGGACACCAGCCCCAGCATTTT

V gene: TRBV29-1
D gene: NA
J gene: TRBJ1-1
clone size: few
CDR3 protein: CSVEGPRVNTEAFF
CDR3 DNA: TGCAGCGTGGAGGGCCCGCGGGTGAACACTGAAGCTTTCTTT

V gene: TRBV29-1
D gene: TRBD1
J gene: TRBJ2-1
clone size: few
CDR3 protein: CSVSGTGSLNEQFF
CDR3 DNA: TGCAGCGTATCCGGGACAGGGTCTCTCAATGAGCAGTTCTTC

V gene: TRBV6-6
D gene: NA
J gene: TRBJ1-2
clone size: many
CDR3 protein: CASSYSRGGNYGYTF
CDR3 DNA: TGTGCCAGCAGTTACTCACGGGGGGGTAACTATGGCTACACCTTC

V gene: TRBV20-1
D gene: NA
J gene: TRBJ1-6
clone size: few
CDR3 protein: CSAGVSGIDNSPLHF
CDR3 DNA: TGCAGTGCTGGAGTCTCAGGGATCGATAATTCACCCCTCCACTTT